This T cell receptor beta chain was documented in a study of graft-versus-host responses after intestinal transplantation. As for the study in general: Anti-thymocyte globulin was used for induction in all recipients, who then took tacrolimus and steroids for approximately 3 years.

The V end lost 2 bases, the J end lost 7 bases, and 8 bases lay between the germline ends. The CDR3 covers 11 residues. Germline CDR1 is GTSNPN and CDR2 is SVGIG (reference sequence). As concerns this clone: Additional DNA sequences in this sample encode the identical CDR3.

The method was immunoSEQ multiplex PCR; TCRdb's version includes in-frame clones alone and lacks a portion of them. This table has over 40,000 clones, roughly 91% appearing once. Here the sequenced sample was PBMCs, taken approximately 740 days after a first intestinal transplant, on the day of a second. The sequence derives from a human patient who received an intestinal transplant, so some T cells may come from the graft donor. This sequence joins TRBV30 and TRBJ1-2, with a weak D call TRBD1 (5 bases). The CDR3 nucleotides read TGTGCCTGGAGTCAGGGCAGTGGCTACACCTTC. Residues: CAWSQGSGYTF.